This is a list of T cell receptor beta chains from one sample in a study of cytomegalovirus exposure and HLA in healthy donors. The method was immunoSEQ multiplex PCR; TCRdb's version includes in-frame clones alone and lacks a portion of them. The data hold under 200,000 clones, with 60% to 85% observed a single time. Input material: PBMCs. These receptors came from a male donor in good health and CMV-seropositive. The CDR3 runs from the conserved cysteine through the conserved F or W. The D gene is left open where the match is weak. The size field is filled for only some rows; it gives once, few, many or a size class.

CDR3nt	CDR3aa	j_gene	v_gene	d_gene	abundance
TGTGCCAGCAGTCCACTAGCGGGGGACCACGAGCAGTACTTC	CASSPLAGDHEQYF	TRBJ2-7	TRBV2	TRBD2	once
TGTGCCTGTCAGGGGGTCTATGGCTACACCTTC	CACQGVYGYTF	TRBJ1-2	TRBV30	TRBD1	few
TGTGCCAGCAGCTTAGACGGGAATTCACCCCTCCACTTT	CASSLDGNSPLHF	TRBJ1-6	TRBV11-2	.	.
TGTGCCAGCAGCCTAGCGGGGGACAACACCGGGGAGCTGTTTTTT	CASSLAGDNTGELFF	TRBJ2-2	TRBV5-4	TRBD2	.
TGTGCCAGCAGCCAAGTCCGGACTAGCGGGGGACCCGGGGAGCTGTTTTTT	CASSQVRTSGGPGELFF	TRBJ2-2	TRBV4-2	TRBD2	.
TGTGCCAGCAGTTCGGTACTAGCGGGGGGGGCTCAAGAGACCCAGTACTTC	CASSSVLAGGAQETQYF	TRBJ2-5	TRBV7-9	TRBD2	few
TGCGCCAGCAGCCAAGTACAGGGGAACTACAATGAGCAGTTCTTC	CASSQVQGNYNEQFF	TRBJ2-1	TRBV4-1	TRBD1	.
TGTGCCAGCACCCTATCCCCGGAGGGGGCATGGGGCTACACCTTC	CASTLSPEGAWGYTF	TRBJ1-2	TRBV13	TRBD1	.
TGCGCCAGCAGCTTGGGACAGCCAGATACGCAGTATTTT	CASSLGQPDTQYF	TRBJ2-3	TRBV5-1	.	.
TGCGCCAGCAGCCAAAGCCCCTACAGGGGGCGCGGGACTCAGCCCCAGCATTTT	CASSQSPYRGRGTQPQHF	TRBJ1-5	TRBV4-3	TRBD1	.
TGTGCCAGCGAACAAACTGGACTTGCTCATCGTGGGGACACTGAAGCTTTCTTT	CASEQTGLAHRGDTEAFF	TRBJ1-1	TRBV2	.	few
TGTGCCAGCAGCCCGCTCCCGGGGACAGGGCCTCGGGAGCAGTACTTC	CASSPLPGTGPREQYF	TRBJ2-5	TRBV7-9	TRBD1	.
TGTGCCAGTAGTAGGGCAGGGTTCGGCTACACCTTC	CASSRAGFGYTF	TRBJ1-2	TRBV19	.	.
TGTGCCAGCAGCAGACTAGCGGGGGGTCACACAGATACGCAGTATTTT	CASSRLAGGHTDTQYF	TRBJ2-3	TRBV7-2	TRBD2	.
TGTGCCAGCAGACGGGACTGGCTCGGTGAGCAGTTCTTC	CASRRDWLGEQFF	TRBJ2-1	TRBV6-5	.	.
TGTGCCAGCAGTCCGGATGAGGCCATCCAAGAGACCCAGTACTTC	CASSPDEAIQETQYF	TRBJ2-5	TRBV25-1	.	.
TGTGCCAGCAGTGAAGGGACAGTGAACGGAAACACCATATATTTT	CASSEGTVNGNTIYF	TRBJ1-3	TRBV6-1	.	.
TGTGCCAGCAGCGCAGGGACAGGGGGGCTTGGAGAGACCCAGTACTTC	CASSAGTGGLGETQYF	TRBJ2-5	TRBV7-6	TRBD1	.
TGTGCTAGTGGTTTGGACAGGGGCGCTATCTACGAGCAGTACTTC	CASGLDRGAIYEQYF	TRBJ2-7	TRBV12-5	TRBD1	.
TGTGCCATCAAAAAGGGGTATTGGGACACTGAAGCTTTCTTT	CAIKKGYWDTEAFF	TRBJ1-1	TRBV10-3	.	.
TGCGCCAGCAGCAAGACAGGGAACACTGAAGCTTTCTTT	CASSKTGNTEAFF	TRBJ1-1	TRBV5-1	.	.
TGTGCCAGCAGTTCTGGGACAGGGAAATCCTATGGCTACACCTTC	CASSSGTGKSYGYTF	TRBJ1-2	TRBV6-1	TRBD1	.
TGTGCCAGCAGCTTAAAGGGGGCGCTAGGGGGCTACACCTTC	CASSLKGALGGYTF	TRBJ1-2	TRBV13	TRBD1	.
TGTGCCAGCAGCGTAGCTCCTGGGACAACAAACACTGAAGCTTTCTTT	CASSVAPGTTNTEAFF	TRBJ1-1	TRBV9	.	.
TGTGCCAGCAGTCATCCCGGGACAGGGGACTTCTATGGCTACACCTTC	CASSHPGTGDFYGYTF	TRBJ1-2	TRBV6-6	TRBD1	few
TGTGCCAGCAGTGGAGGGAATCCCTACAATGAGCAGTTCTTC	CASSGGNPYNEQFF	TRBJ2-1	TRBV25-1	.	.
TGTGCCAGCAGCCCAGGACTGCGGACTACCTACGAGCAGTACTTC	CASSPGLRTTYEQYF	TRBJ2-7	TRBV7-6	.	.
TGTGCCAGCAGCTTCAACAGGGGGCGCTTGGATGGCTACACCTTC	CASSFNRGRLDGYTF	TRBJ1-2	TRBV11-2	TRBD1	.
TGCGCCAGCAGCCATAACAGGGGGCCTGAAGCTTTCTTT	CASSHNRGPEAFF	TRBJ1-1	TRBV5-1	TRBD1	few
TGTGCCAGCAGCATCCACCGGGAGACCCAGTACTTC	CASSIHRETQYF	TRBJ2-5	TRBV7-8	.	.
TGCGCCTGGAGTGTACTTGTCCTAGAAAGGCTAAATTCACCCCTCCACTTT	CAWSVLVLERLNSPLHF	TRBJ1-6	TRBV30	.	.